These 27 T cell receptor beta chains originate from one sample sequenced in a study of blood T cells in healthy people across ages. Combining a sample-barcoded 5' primer with a J-beta primer mix, a second PCR ran for roughly 6 to 12 cycles. A single record per CDR3 protein comes from TCRdb applying MiXCR to the 5' RACE reads. The sample has roughly 1.6 million distinct CDR3 sequences, around 35% seen once. Sequencing was performed on blood. These receptors all come from a woman in her thirties in good health.

V usage is TRBV3-1 and J usage is TRBJ2-7, with TRBD2 matching 8 bases. Per germline, CDR1 LGHDT and CDR2 YNNKEL (reference sequence). The CDR3 runs to 14 residues. V gave up 1 base and J gave up 6 bases; unmatched junction bases: 5. DNA for the CDR3: TGTGCCAGCAGCCAAGCGGGGGGGTATTCCGAGCAGTACTTC. Translated: CASSQAGGYSEQYF.

The chain carries TRBV4-2 and TRBJ2-2; a weak D match, TRBD1 (5 bases). This CDR3 region has 14 residues. The ends were cut back, 4 bases at V and 4 bases at J, with 10 bases in the middle. CDR1 is LGHNA, CDR2 YNFKEQ, per germline. As DNA, the CDR3 is TGTGCCAGCAGCCCCCAAGGGGTCACCGGGGAGCTGTTTTTT. Translation gives CASSPQGVTGELFF.

The chain uses TRBV12-3 or TRBV12-4 and TRBJ1-1; perhaps TRBD1 as D (6 bases). Trimming took 5 bases from V and 3 from J, leaving 7 bases between them. The CDR3 consists of 12 residues. CDR3 in amino acids: CASSGQHTEAFF. The CDR3, as DNA: TGTGCCAGCAGTGGACAGCACACTGAAGCTTTCTTT.

The gene calls are TRBV7-2 and TRBJ2-5; TRBD1 matches at 8 bases. The germline gives CDR1 SGHTA, CDR2 FQGNSA. Losses at the gene ends were 6 bases for V and 11 bases for J; bases not matched to a gene: 23. The CDR3 sequence is 17 residues long. CDR3 bases: TGTGCCAGCAGACCCCTTAAGGACAGGGACAAATACAATGAGCAGTACTTC. It codes for CASRPLKDRDKYNEQYF.

The rearrangement joins TRBV27 to TRBJ2-7; D remains unclear. The CDR3 runs 13 residues. Between the trimmed V and J ends, which lost 6 bases and 0 bases, there was a span of 9 bases. Germline loops: CDR1 MNHEY, CDR2 SMNVEV (reference sequence). The CDR3 loop is CASRNTRSYEQYF. CDR3 DNA: TGTGCCAGCAGGAATACCCGCTCCTACGAGCAGTACTTC.

The rearrangement uses TRBV12-3 or TRBV12-4 and TRBJ1-2, with 9 bases fitting TRBD1. The J segment lost 4 bases and the V segment lost 4 bases, leaving 10 bases of the junction unmatched. This CDR3 is 16 amino acids long. The DNA of the CDR3 is TGTGCCAGCAGTTCTACGCGGACAGGGGTGAGCTATGGCTACACCTTC. Residues: CASSSTRTGVSYGYTF.

Concerning this clonotype itself: One end of the junction does not line up with germline, which may come from a read error. This rearrangement joins TRBV20-1 to TRBJ1-1; no clear D gene. Looked up from germline, CDR1 is DFQATT and CDR2 is SNEGSKA (reference sequence). The length of the CDR3 is 14 residues. CDR3 sequence (DNA): TGCAGCGCTAAAGCCTATCCTTCACGTACTGAAGCTTTCTTT. Its translation: CSAKAYPSRTEAFF.

A remark on this clonotype: The CDR3 does not close with the conserved phenylalanine or tryptophan, likely indicating a read error. The chain has TRBV9 and TRBJ2-2; possibly TRBD1 for D (6 bases). The CDR3 totals 15 residues. The V end was cut by 0 bases, the J end by 6 bases, with 12 bases between. Germline V CDR1 and CDR2: SGDLS, YYNGEE. The CDR3 region is CASSVDRVFAGELFC. The CDR3 region has the DNA TGTGCCAGCAGCGTAGACAGGGTGTTTGCCGGGGAGCTGTTTTGT.

This clonotype has only a few counts. The chain recombines TRBV14 with TRBJ2-7; no clear D gene. In germline, CDR1 is SGHDN, CDR2 FVKESK. The CDR3 contains 13 residues. Trimming left V 2 bases short and J 2 bases short, with 7 bases between. CDR3: CASSQQAAYEQYF. In DNA form, the CDR3 reads TGTGCCAGCAGCCAACAAGCTGCCTACGAGCAGTACTTC.

The chain links TRBV6-1 to TRBJ1-1; D possibly corresponds to TRBD1 (5 bases). The length of the CDR3 is 12 residues. Looked up from germline, CDR1 is MNHNS and CDR2 is SASEGT. Trimming took 7 bases from V and 6 from J, leaving 12 bases between them. The CDR3 DNA reads TGTGCCAGCACCAGAGGGGCAGCTGAAGCTTTCTTT. Amino acids: CASTRGAAEAFF.

V is TRBV7-9 and J is TRBJ2-5, with unresolved D. V lost 0 bases and J 1 base, leaving 12 bases between the germline ends. The V gene's germline CDR1 is SEHNR and CDR2 FQNEAQ (reference sequence). CDR3 length: 16 amino acids. In nucleotides, the CDR3 is TGTGCCAGCAGCTTAGCCGGATCAGGTTCCCAAGAGACCCAGTACTTC. It codes for CASSLAGSGSQETQYF.

The chain uses TRBV12-3 or TRBV12-4 and TRBJ2-7; TRBD2 might be the D (5 bases). The CDR3 sequence is 12 residues long. Trimming cost V 4 bases and J 5 bases, with 9 bases left between them. CDR3 sequence: CASSSGVNEQYF. CDR3 in DNA: TGTGCCAGCAGTTCCGGGGTAAACGAGCAGTACTTC.

This CDR3 is CSARSTDSTGELFF. CDR3 in DNA: TGCAGTGCTAGATCAACGGACAGCACCGGGGAGCTGTTTTTT. The chain uses TRBV20-1 and TRBJ2-2; D might be TRBD1 (6 bases). Germline CDR1 DFQATT, CDR2 SNEGSKA (reference sequence). Trimming took 2 bases from V and 4 from J, leaving 11 bases between them. This CDR3 has 14 residues.

This chain uses TRBV20-1 with TRBJ2-3; 11 bases line up with TRBD2. Germline-derived CDR1 and CDR2 are DFQATT and SNEGSKA (reference sequence). V trimming: 5 bases; J trimming: 3 bases; junction bases outside the gene matches: 7. This CDR3 is 15 amino acids long. CDR3 sequence reads: CSAQNSGRGTDTQYF. Here the CDR3 DNA reads TGCAGTGCTCAGAATAGCGGGAGGGGTACAGATACGCAGTATTTT.

The V gene is TRBV28, the J gene TRBJ1-1; TRBD1 agrees at 8 bases. CDR1 is MDHEN and CDR2 is SYDVKM in the germline V gene. V gave up 5 bases and J gave up 0 bases; unmatched junction bases: 5. The CDR3 extends over 15 amino acids. CDR3 amino acids: CASSPGGSMNTEAFF. CDR3 sequence (DNA): TGTGCCAGCAGTCCAGGGGGCTCGATGAACACTGAAGCTTTCTTT.

This clonotype was seen more than once but under ten times. This chain connects TRBV5-1 to TRBJ1-2; D perhaps matches TRBD1 (6 bases). Looked up from germline, CDR1 is SGHRS and CDR2 is YFSETQ. The V end lost 4 bases, the J end lost 3 bases, and 13 bases lay between the germline ends. This CDR3 spans 14 amino acids. CDR3 loop: CASSPEDSDYGYTF. The CDR3 DNA is TGCGCCAGCAGCCCAGAGGACAGCGACTATGGCTACACCTTC.

The genes are TRBV7-3 and TRBJ2-5; possibly TRBD2 for D (5 bases). Matching the DNA end better, TRBJ2-7 makes the J call doubtful. Looked up from germline, CDR1 is SGHTA and CDR2 is FQGTGA. CDR3 size: 15 residues. CDR3 sequence: CASSPSYTRRDEQYF. DNA of the CDR3: TGTGCCAGCAGCCCTAGTTACACTAGAAGAGACGAGCAGTACTTC.

The rearrangement links TRBV28 to TRBJ1-2; D perhaps matches TRBD1 (5 bases). V was shortened by 0 bases and J by 3 bases, with 5 bases between the two germline ends. Per germline, CDR1 MDHEN and CDR2 SYDVKM. The CDR3 length is 13 residues. The DNA for the CDR3 is TGTGCCAGCAGTTTATGGGGGGACTATGGCTACACCTTC. This sequence encodes CASSLWGDYGYTF.

J is TRBJ1-1 and V is TRBV5-1; D not resolved. The germline gives CDR1 SGHRS, CDR2 YFSETQ. The V and J ends lost 5 bases and 7 bases respectively, with 9 bases between them. There are 11 residues in the CDR3. The CDR3 DNA reads TGCGCCAGCAGGCAGCGAGATGAAGCTTTCTTT. Its protein is CASRQRDEAFF.

This clonotype has just a few counts. CDR3 loop: CASSPQGTGRNEQFF. DNA for the CDR3: TGTGCCAGCAGTCCCCAAGGGACAGGCCGTAATGAGCAGTTCTTC. V gene TRBV14 combines with J gene TRBJ2-1, with TRBD1 identical over 8 bases. The CDR3 is made up of 15 amino acids. Germline V lookup: CDR1 SGHDN, CDR2 FVKESK. V gave up 6 bases and J gave up 7 bases; unmatched junction bases: 11. Using reference TRBV14 and TRBJ2-1 for the parts outside the CDR3, the full variable domain is EAGVTQFPSHSVIEKGQTVTLRCDPISGHDNLYWYRRVMGKEIKFLLHFVKESKQDESGMPNNRFLAERTGGTYSTLKVQPAELEDSGVYFCASSPQGTGRNEQFFGPGTRLTVL.

The table lists this clonotype with a few counts. At one end the junction does not follow the germline gene, possibly because of a read error. The chain links TRBV10-3 to TRBJ2-1; no clear D. Per germline, CDR1 ENHRY and CDR2 SYGVKD. There are 13 residues in the CDR3. CDR3 in amino acids: CATNFAADNGQFF. CDR3 coding DNA: TGTGCCACCAACTTTGCCGCAGACAATGGGCAGTTCTTC.

The DNA for the CDR3 is TGTGCCAGCAGTTTGACAGGCTATATGGACACTGAAGCTTTCTTT. As protein: CASSLTGYMDTEAFF. The chain recombines TRBV12-3 or TRBV12-4 with TRBJ1-1; tentative D call: TRBD1 (6 bases). The CDR3 extends over 15 amino acids. V was clipped by 3 bases and J by 3 bases, with 14 bases between them.

This clonotype was detected once. The genes are TRBV2 and TRBJ2-5; TRBD2 agrees at 8 bases. The CDR3 is 14 amino acids. Germline CDR1 and CDR2: SNHLY and FYNNEI. Unmatched junction bases numbered 5, after V lost 7 bases and J lost 1 base. CDR3 in amino acids: CASTQGTSQETQYF. The DNA of the CDR3 is TGTGCCAGCACCCAAGGGACTAGCCAAGAGACCCAGTACTTC. The full variable domain, rest sourced from reference TRBV2 and TRBJ2-5, is EPEVTQTPSHQVTQMGQEVILRCVPISNHLYFYWYRQILGQKVEFLVSFYNNEISEKSEIFDDQFSVERPDGSNFTLKIRSTKLEDSAMYFCASTQGTSQETQYFGPGTRLLVL.

This clonotype showed up just a few times. This sequence joins TRBV4-1 and TRBJ2-2, with 10 bases matching TRBD2. V shed 0 bases and J 2 bases; nucleotides not matched to a gene: 6. Germline V gene data show CDR1 as MGHRA and CDR2 as YSYEKL. This CDR3 is 18 amino acids long. The CDR3 region is CASSQEGRLAGNTGELFF. The CDR3 DNA follows: TGCGCCAGCAGCCAAGAAGGTCGACTAGCGGGTAACACCGGGGAGCTGTTTTTT.

The rearrangement joins TRBV28 to TRBJ2-7; weak D call: TRBD1 (6 bases). The CDR3 is 14 amino acids. The germline V and J ends were trimmed by 5 bases and 2 bases, with 13 bases remaining between them. Germline values: CDR1 MDHEN, CDR2 SYDVKM. DNA for the CDR3: TGTGCCAGCAGTCACGGACAGCCCCCCTACGAGCAGTACTTC. Protein sequence: CASSHGQPPYEQYF.

The table lists this clonotype with a count of one. At one of its ends the junction is not consistent with the germline gene, which may arise from a read error. The genes are TRBV20-1 and TRBJ2-1; no definite D call. The CDR3 has 14 amino acids. Looked up from germline, CDR1 is DFQATT and CDR2 is SNEGSKA (reference sequence). CDR3 in amino acids: CSASGTISYNGQFF. The CDR3 DNA sequence: TGCAGTGCTAGCGGCACCATTTCCTACAATGGGCAGTTCTTC.

The chain recombines TRBV27 with TRBJ2-5; D is perhaps TRBD1 (6 bases). Germline-derived CDR1 and CDR2 are MNHEY and SMNVEV (reference sequence). This CDR3 has 16 residues. Trimming removed 0 bases at V and 1 base at J, with 12 bases between. This chain's CDR3 is CASSLSTPDSQETQYF. The DNA of the CDR3 is TGTGCCAGCAGTTTATCGACTCCGGACAGCCAAGAGACCCAGTACTTC.